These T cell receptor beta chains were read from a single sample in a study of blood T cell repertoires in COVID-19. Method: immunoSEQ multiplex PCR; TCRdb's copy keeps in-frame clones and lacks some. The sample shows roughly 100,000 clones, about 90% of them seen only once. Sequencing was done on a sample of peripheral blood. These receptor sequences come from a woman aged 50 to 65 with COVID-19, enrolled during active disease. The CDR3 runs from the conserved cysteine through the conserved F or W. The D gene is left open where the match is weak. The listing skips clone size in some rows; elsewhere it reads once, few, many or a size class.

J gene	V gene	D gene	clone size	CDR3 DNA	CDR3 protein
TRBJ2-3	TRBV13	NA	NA	TGTGCCAGCAGCCTTCGAGTGGGGGGGGCCGCAGATACGCAGTATTTT	CASSLRVGGAADTQYF
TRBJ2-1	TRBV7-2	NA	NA	TGTGCCAGCAGCTCGCCGGTCCGCTCCTACAATGAGCAGTTCTTC	CASSSPVRSYNEQFF
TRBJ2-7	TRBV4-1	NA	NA	TGCGCCAGCAGCCAAGAAATGGTGACTGCCTCCTACGAGCAGTACTTC	CASSQEMVTASYEQYF
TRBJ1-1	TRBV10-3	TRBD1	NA	TGTGCCATCAGCGAGGAGGGGGCGCTTGGAGCTTTCTTT	CAISEEGALGAFF
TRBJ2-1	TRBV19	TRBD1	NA	TGTGCCAGCACCGCGGACAGGGCAACGCACACAGACAATGAGCAGTTCTTC	CASTADRATHTDNEQFF
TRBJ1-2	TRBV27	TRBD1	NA	TGTGCCAGCAGTGCCACAGGGGTCCCTAACTATGGCTACACCTTC	CASSATGVPNYGYTF
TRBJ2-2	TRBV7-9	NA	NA	TGTGCCAGCAGCTCGTCGCCACTCCGCTCCGGGGAGCTGTTTTTT	CASSSSPLRSGELFF
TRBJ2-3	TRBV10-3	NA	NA	TGTGCCATCAGTGAGTCGTTGGGGCTCGGAACAGATACGCAGTATTTT	CAISESLGLGTDTQYF
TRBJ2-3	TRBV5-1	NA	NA	TGCGCCAGCAGCAGGGAAGGGGGTTACGATCGCACAGATACGCAGTATTTT	CASSREGGYDRTDTQYF
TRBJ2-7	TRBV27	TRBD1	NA	TGTGCCAGCAGAACGGACAGGGGTCTCTACGAGCAGTACTTC	CASRTDRGLYEQYF
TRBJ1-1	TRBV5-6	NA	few	TGTGCCAGCAGCTTGGGCGCCGAAGCTTTCTTT	CASSLGAEAFF
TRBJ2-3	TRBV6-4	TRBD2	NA	TGTGCCAGCAGTGAGGGTCTAGCGGAAAGAGATACGCAGTATTTT	CASSEGLAERDTQYF
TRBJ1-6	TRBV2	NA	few	TGTGCCAGCAGTGATCAGTACTCACCCCTCCACTTT	CASSDQYSPLHF
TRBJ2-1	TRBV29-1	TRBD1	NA	TGCAGCGTTGACGGGGACAGGGTAGGGAATGAGCAGTTCTTC	CSVDGDRVGNEQFF
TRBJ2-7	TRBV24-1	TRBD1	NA	TGTGCCACCAGTCCCCCTCCCGGGACAGGCTACGAGCAGTACTTC	CATSPPPGTGYEQYF
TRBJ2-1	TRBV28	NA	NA	TGTGCCAGCAGTTTATTTCGGGGTGGGCAGTTCTTC	CASSLFRGGQFF
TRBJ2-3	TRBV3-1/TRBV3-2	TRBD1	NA	TGTGCCAGCAGCCAAGAAGGGGGCCGGTCAGATACGCAGTATTTT	CASSQEGGRSDTQYF
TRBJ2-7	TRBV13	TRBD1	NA	TGTGCCAGCAGCCCCCGGTTGGGACAGGGGTTGTACGAGCAGTACTTC	CASSPRLGQGLYEQYF
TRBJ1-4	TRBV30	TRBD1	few	TGTGCCTGGGGGAGGAAGGACAGGGTAAACGAAAAACTGTTTTTT	CAWGRKDRVNEKLFF
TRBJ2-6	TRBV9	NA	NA	TGTGCCAGCAGCGTAGACTCCTCTGGGGCCAACGTCCTGACTTTC	CASSVDSSGANVLTF
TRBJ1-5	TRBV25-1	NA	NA	TGTGCCAGCAGTGAAATACAGAGCAATCAGCCCCAGCATTTT	CASSEIQSNQPQHF
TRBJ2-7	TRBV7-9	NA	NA	TGTGCCAGCAGCGCCTATACCGGGGAGTACTTC	CASSAYTGEYF
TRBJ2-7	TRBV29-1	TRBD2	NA	TGCAGCGTTGACGGCGGCGGGGGGGCCTACGAGCAGTACTTC	CSVDGGGGAYEQYF
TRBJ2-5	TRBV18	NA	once	TGTGCCAGCTCACCGCGGCGGTCAGAAGAGACCCAGTACTTC	CASSPRRSEETQYF
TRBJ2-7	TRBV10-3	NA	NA	TGTGCCATCGGGGGCGGGTGGGGAGACTACGAGCAGTACTTC	CAIGGGWGDYEQYF
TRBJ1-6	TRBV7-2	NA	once	TGTGCCAGCAGCCCCGGGGGGTCCTATAATTCACCCCTCCACTTT	CASSPGGSYNSPLHF
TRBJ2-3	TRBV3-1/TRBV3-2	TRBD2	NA	TGTGCCAGCAGCCAGGGACTAGCTAAAACAGATACGCAGTATTTT	CASSQGLAKTDTQYF
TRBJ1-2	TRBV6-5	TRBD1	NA	TGTGCCAGCAGTTCGGGACAGGGGAAGGATGGCTACACCTTC	CASSSGQGKDGYTF
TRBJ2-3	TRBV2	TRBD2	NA	TGTGCCAGCAGGGTCACTAGCGGTATCACAGATACGCAGTATTTT	CASRVTSGITDTQYF
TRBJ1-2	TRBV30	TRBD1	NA	TGTGCCTGGAAAGTAGGGGGCGTCTATGGCTACACCTTC	CAWKVGGVYGYTF